The 15 T cell receptor beta chains below all came from one sample that was sequenced in a study of blood T cell repertoires in COVID-19. Repertoires were generated with immunoSEQ multiplex PCR, while TCRdb's copy carries only in-frame clones and drops some. This sample has 120,000 to 150,000 clones, with around 91% found just once. The material sequenced was peripheral blood. The source of these receptors is a young man with COVID-19, enrolled during active disease.

This chain's CDR3 is CASSLGGEFFNQPQHF. The CDR3 DNA follows: TGTGCCAGCAGCTTGGGGGGAGAGTTTTTCAATCAGCCCCAGCATTTT. The chain employs TRBV7-9 and TRBJ1-5; perhaps TRBD1 as D (5 bases). This CDR3 spans 16 amino acids. From germline, CDR1 is SEHNR and CDR2 FQNEAQ (reference sequence). Trimming shortened V by 3 bases and J by 3 bases, and 15 bases separated the two germline ends.

J is TRBJ2-7 and V is TRBV15, with 7 bases matching TRBD1. The CDR3 is 15 amino acids. With 4 bases clipped from V and 5 bases from J, the junction kept 11 bases outside the gene matches. Germline V gives CDR1 LNHNV, CDR2 YYDKDF (reference sequence). The CDR3 DNA reads as TGTGCCACCAGCAAGAGAGGGCAGGGGGTCGACGAGCAGTACTTC. Amino acids: CATSKRGQGVDEQYF.

This rearrangement joins TRBV6-1 to TRBJ1-1; D perhaps matches TRBD1 (5 bases). CDR1 is MNHNS, CDR2 SASEGT, per germline. Trimming pared 1 base from V and 4 bases from J, leaving 10 bases between. This CDR3 spans 14 amino acids. CDR3 DNA sequence: TGTGCCAGCAGTGAAGTGATCAGGGTCACTGAAGCTTTCTTT. It encodes CASSEVIRVTEAFF.

The chain carries TRBV7-9 and TRBJ2-7, with 9 bases matching TRBD2. The CDR3 runs to 14 residues. J was trimmed by 2 bases and V by 5 bases; bases with no gene match: 4. CDR1 is SEHNR and CDR2 is FQNEAQ in the germline V gene (reference sequence). This CDR3 reads CASSHSGSAYEQYF. The CDR3 nucleotides are TGTGCCAGCAGCCATAGCGGGAGTGCCTACGAGCAGTACTTC.

The chain has TRBV6-5 and TRBJ1-1; 11 nucleotides align to TRBD1. The ends lost 5 bases at V and 7 bases at J; junction bases unmatched: 6. The CDR3 loop spans 14 amino acids. CDR1 MNHEY and CDR2 SVGAGI come from the germline V gene. The CDR3 spells CASSLRTGGIEAFF. For the CDR3, the DNA is TGTGCCAGCAGTCTTCGGACAGGGGGCATTGAAGCTTTCTTT.

This clone is medium-sized within its sample. This chain links TRBV2 with TRBJ1-5; weak D call: TRBD1 (5 bases). V lost 2 bases and J 6 bases, leaving 20 bases between the germline ends. Germline loops: CDR1 SNHLY, CDR2 FYNNEI. The CDR3 runs to 17 residues. CDR3 nucleotides: TGTGCCAGCAGTGAATTCCTCCCTGGGGACTGGGGTCAGCCCCAGCATTTT. It translates to CASSEFLPGDWGQPQHF.

Turning to this clone: One end of the junction is discordant with germline, which a read error may explain. This chain links TRBV27 with TRBJ1-4, with D maybe TRBD1 (5 bases). CDR3 length: 14 amino acids. CDR1 is MNHEY, CDR2 SMNVEV, per germline (reference sequence). CDR3 sequence (DNA): TGTGCCAGCAGCGAGGTCCCCCCGGGGGAAAAACTGCTTTTT. Its protein is CASSEVPPGEKLLF.

The table lists this clone with a count of one. The chain joins TRBV4-2 to TRBJ2-3; the match to TRBD2 covers 13 bases. The trim removed 3 bases at V and 2 bases at J, leaving 2 bases unmatched. Per germline, CDR1 LGHNA and CDR2 YNFKEQ. This CDR3 is built from 16 residues. The CDR3 spells CASSQGLAGNTDTQYF. The CDR3 coding sequence is TGTGCCAGCAGCCAGGGACTAGCGGGAAACACAGATACGCAGTATTTT.

This chain uses TRBV9 with TRBJ2-1, with TRBD1 as a possible D gene (6 bases). Germline lookup yields CDR1 SGDLS and CDR2 YYNGEE. V shed 2 bases and J shed 5 bases, with 11 bases lying between them. This CDR3 has 14 amino acids. CDR3 in amino acids: CASSVSRGHNEQFF. For the CDR3, the DNA is TGTGCCAGCAGCGTGAGCAGGGGCCACAATGAGCAGTTCTTC.

This chain uses TRBV7-2 with TRBJ2-3, with 9 bases identical to TRBD2. The CDR3 contains 16 residues. The V gene end was trimmed by 0 bases and the J gene end by 2 bases; junction bases not matched to a gene: 3. Germline CDR1 and CDR2: SGHTA and FQGNSA. The CDR3: CASSLALAGLTDTQYF. The CDR3 DNA sequence: TGTGCCAGCAGCTTAGCGCTAGCGGGGCTCACAGATACGCAGTATTTT.

The chain links TRBV6-5 to TRBJ2-7; D unclear. V lost 2 bases and J lost 3, with 14 bases in between. The CDR3 runs 15 residues. CDR1 is MNHEY, CDR2 SVGAGI, per germline. The CDR3 loop reads CASSYALGQSYEQYF. The DNA of the CDR3 is TGTGCCAGCAGTTACGCCCTTGGGCAGAGCTACGAGCAGTACTTC.

V and J are TRBV11-2 and TRBJ2-1; 14 bases fit TRBD2. This CDR3 spans 18 amino acids. Germline CDR1 is SGHAT and CDR2 is FQNNGV. The junction had 12 bases not matched to a gene; V was cut back by 1 base and J by 10 bases. The CDR3 is CASSLGPPPGLAGEEQFF. The DNA of the CDR3 is TGTGCCAGCAGCTTAGGGCCTCCGCCGGGACTAGCGGGAGAAGAGCAGTTCTTC.

The genes are TRBV9 and TRBJ2-1; 10 bases agree with TRBD2. Losses at the gene ends were 1 base for V and 7 bases for J; bases not matched to a gene: 8. Germline V CDR1 and CDR2: SGDLS, YYNGEE. The length of the CDR3 is 16 residues. CDR3 amino acids: CASSVLASGRDNEQFF. The CDR3 DNA follows: TGTGCCAGCAGCGTATTAGCTAGCGGGAGAGATAATGAGCAGTTCTTC.

The chain uses TRBV29-1 and TRBJ2-1; 8 bases fit TRBD2. In germline, CDR1 is SQVTM, CDR2 ANQGSEA. The trim removed 3 bases at V and 1 base at J, leaving 5 bases unmatched. This CDR3 spans 15 amino acids. This CDR3 is CSVDSGTRSYNEQFF. DNA of the CDR3: TGCAGCGTTGATTCAGGGACTAGATCCTACAATGAGCAGTTCTTC.

The chain links TRBV2 to TRBJ2-1, with D possibly matching TRBD2 (6 bases). CDR3 size: 16 residues. Germline V gene sequence: CDR1 SNHLY, CDR2 FYNNEI. Between the trimmed V and J ends, which lost 3 bases and 5 bases, there was a span of 17 bases. The CDR3 is CASSDPRTINDNEQFF. CDR3 sequence (DNA): TGTGCCAGCAGTGATCCCCGGACTATCAACGACAATGAGCAGTTCTTC.